This TCR beta chain was obtained from a study of regulatory T cells in long-lasting Graves disease (dated by TCRdb to the early 2020s). For context, the study as a whole: Patients with newly diagnosed Graves' disease had been on antithyroid drugs for under 3 months. A total of around 35 samples were covered by TCR sequencing, comprising about 13 persistent and some 20 newly diagnosed Graves' disease patients. Peripheral blood TCR sequencing and RNA sequencing compared persistent Graves' disease patients with newly diagnosed Graves' disease patients. The study was conducted in China and was registered as a clinical trial.

This sample's time point label indicates: newly diagnosed GD, antithyroid drugs for less than 3 months. RNA was extracted from PBMCs in TRIzol for both TCR sequencing and RNA sequencing. Graves' disease was diagnosed according to American Thyroid Association guidelines. Patients were recruited from an endocrinology department in Xi'an, China. Each patient gave about 10 milliliters of peripheral blood, collected in an EDTA anticoagulant tube. Ficoll Paque Plus density gradient separation was used to isolate PBMCs, and no further T cell sorting was performed. An Agilent 2100 Bioanalyzer and agarose gel were used to check RNA quality, and a NanoDrop 2000 was used to measure RNA concentration. There are many counts of this clonotype. Its antigen target is currently unknown. Per-nucleotide qualities are absent, and no much larger clonotype sits a single base away. CDR3 length: 15 amino acids, cysteine to phenylalanine. Only the CDR3 part of the read is kept: 45 bases, read in frame from the first base. Relative to germline, V is missing 6 bases and J is missing 6 bases, with 9 bases of the junction outside any gene match.

Library creation used multiplex PCR. Sequenced using an Illumina HiSeq 4000. To build TCR beta libraries, CDR3 regions were amplified by Arm-PCR using iRepertoire HTBI primers. Gel purification was performed on PCR products prior to sequencing. The paper's data handling went like this. Gene usage analysis of CDR3 amino acid clonotypes used the roughly 62 TRBV and about 15 TRBJ segments found across samples. COPE and FqMerger were used to merge the filtered high-quality paired reads into contigs. BLAST was used to align contigs to IMGT TRBV, TRBD and TRBJ reference genes, and CDR3 was defined according to IMGT. Any clonotype with a frequency above 0.1% was classified as a highly expanded clone. Shannon entropy was used to measure repertoire diversity, and the Gini coefficient was used to measure V-J evenness. Public clonotypes were defined as clonotypes shared by more than one individual. The raw public data were reprocessed by TCRdb itself: fastp quality trimming at Q25, MiXCR clonotype calling, in-frame beta chains only. Rows matching on CDR3 protein sequence are summarized as one entry with the most common DNA and genes. V and J calls and clone size were set by TCRdb, not the authors. The sample data list approximately 390,000 distinct CDR3 sequences, and around 15% of these were observed just once. The top ten clones comprise around 21% of the sample.

What the work shows at the level of the full study, not this receptor alone: TRBV28, TRBJ1-2 and TRBJ2-5 were preferentially used in persistent disease, while TRBV20-1 and TRBJ2-1 were favored in newly diagnosed disease. A larger number of public clonotypes was shared among persistent patients (approximately 2,500) than among newly diagnosed patients (approximately 1,000). Compared with newly diagnosed patients, patients with persistent Graves' disease had lower TCR Shannon entropy and fewer highly expanded clones, which suggests clonal expansion. The authors noted that the small sample size was a limitation that may lower accuracy. Sequencing and analysis were limited to the TCR beta chain. Only peripheral blood was studied, because thyroid tissue, the primary lesion, was inaccessible.

These data also formed part of another study, on T cells in Graves' hyperthyroidism and ophthalmopathy. As the second publication notes: Graves' hyperthyroidism was defined as stable when no progression to ophthalmopathy occurred over 18 months of follow-up. The hyperthyroidism patients were between 18 and 65 years old and newly diagnosed, with a disease duration of less than 2 months. Exclusion was applied to patients with uncontrolled infections, other autoimmune diseases, pregnancy or lactation. Clinical symptoms, serum thyroxine and TRAb, thyroid ultrasound, and orbital computed tomography formed the basis for the diagnoses. The TCR CDR3 was subjected to a first round of RT-PCR using the HTBI primer set and the Qiagen OneStep RT-PCR kit. Blood samples also contained most of the expanded thyroid clonotypes (frequency above 0.001), which suggests that blood repertoires may reflect thyroid immune responses. Ophthalmopathy was separated from stable hyperthyroidism by a 13 V-J signature model, with around 90% sensitivity and approximately 81% specificity obtained in cross-validation and 80%/75% obtained in testing. In validation, progression to ophthalmopathy was predicted by the model with nearly 71% sensitivity and nearly 75% specificity, a median of approximately 6.5 months before onset. To identify TCR V-J signatures that set the groups apart, the researchers used a discovery cohort of more than 95 patients, made up of approximately 43 with Graves' ophthalmopathy and some 56 with stable Graves' hyperthyroidism. Whether ophthalmopathy could be predicted prospectively was tested in an independent validation cohort made up of some 20 hyperthyroidism patients plus 17 patients who later progressed to ophthalmopathy. The 100 or so discovery patients were divided at random into training and test sets in a 7:3 ratio. In addition, the study compared T-cell repertoires in thyroid tissue and in blood from five to seven Graves' hyperthyroidism patients. After blood sampling, hyperthyroidism patients were treated with methimazole at a starting dose of 30 mg daily, and ophthalmopathy patients were treated with high-dose intravenous methylprednisolone. Libraries were constructed in a second round of multiplex PCR, after which size selection and purification were carried out. Libraries were sequenced paired-end with 100 bp reads on an Illumina HiSeq2000. SOAPnuke was used to process the raw data, with reads discarded if the reads contained adapters or uncalled bases, had a mean Phred below 15, or lacked an exact constant-primer or identifier match. High-quality paired reads were merged with COPE v1.2.5, and unique nucleotide sequences were defined as clonotypes. Clonotypes were aligned to IMGT TRBV, TRBD and TRBJ reference segments using MiTCR v1.1. Only V-J combinations with frequency above 0.0001, covering about 99% of repertoires, were analysed. The TCS score was defined as F50 (clonal expansion) divided by E x V (chaos), with BLOSUM62-based TCRdist calculated between CDR3 peptides within each V-J. Welch's t-statistics and random forest reduced roughly 500 V-J features to 13, which were used in a naive Bayes classifier (R e1071). No statistical method was used to fix the sample size in advance, and group allocation was not hidden from the investigators. According to the paper, TCR Vbeta CDR3 sequencing was carried out on 135 peripheral blood samples, which came from some 41 ophthalmopathy, around 75 hyperthyroidism and 17 progressor patients.

The sequenced sample was peripheral blood mononuclear cells (PBMCs), obtained at new diagnosis, from a patient treated with antithyroid drugs. The sequence was obtained from a woman aged 18 to 35 with Graves disease. Donor details come from another sample of the same person, matched by shared clones. Recombination linked TRBV12-3 or TRBV12-4 to TRBJ2-3, and 10 junction bases match TRBD2. The DNA sequence reads TGTGCCAGCAGCCTCAGGACTAGCGGAGTGGATACGCAGTATTTT. The translation is CASSLRTSGVDTQYF.